The source of this T cell receptor (beta chain) is a study of cytomegalovirus exposure and HLA in healthy donors. CDR1 MGHRA and CDR2 YSYEKL come from the germline V gene. V was shortened by 2 bases and J by 7 bases, with 15 bases between the two germline ends. The CDR3 runs to 14 residues. PCR used 60 Vbeta primers and 13 Jbeta primers. Libraries were prepared by immunoSEQ multiplex PCR; TCRdb keeps only in-frame clonotypes and omits some of them. The sample contains 170,000 or so clones, roughly 80% of which appear only once. V gene TRBV4-1 combines with J gene TRBJ2-7, with D possibly being TRBD1 (5 bases). The sample taken for sequencing was PBMCs. The source is a man younger than 40 in good health and CMV-seropositive. DNA of the CDR3: TGCGCCAGCAGCCAACCAGCAGGGTTGCGGGAGCAGTACTTC. This encodes CASSQPAGLREQYF.